The entry below describes one T cell receptor (beta chain). The data belong to a study of blood T cell repertoires in COVID-19. Study summary: COVID-19 samples collected from the United States, Italy and Spain covered acute and convalescent phases. T cells, B-cell-depleted T cells, or PBMCs supplied cDNA or gDNA.

Per the original methods: How many nucleated cells were present was estimated from reference gene primer amplification. Repertoires were generated with immunoSEQ multiplex PCR, while TCRdb's copy carries only in-frame clones and drops some. D and trimming were read from the DNA, whereas the V and J calls and clone size are those reported in that table. The table has tens of thousands of clones, around nine tenths seen once. Germline-derived CDR1 and CDR2 are SGHTS and YDEGEE. The V end lost 4 bases, the J end lost 6 bases, and 20 bases lay between the germline ends. CDR3 length equals 16 residues. The gene calls are TRBV5-8 and TRBJ2-1, with D perhaps TRBD2 (7 bases). Sequenced sample: peripheral blood. This sequence originates from a man aged 45 to 65 with active COVID-19. The CDR3 region has the DNA TGTGCCAGCAGCCGCCCGGGGGGCGCGTTTTCCAATGAGCAGTTCTTC. It codes for CASSRPGGAFSNEQFF. Full variable domain (remainder filled in from reference TRBV5-8 and TRBJ2-1): EAGVTQSPTHLIKTRGQQATLRCSPISGHTSVYWYQQALGLGLQFLLWYDEGEERNRGNFPPRFSGRQFPNYSSELNVNALELEDSALYLCASSRPGGAFSNEQFFGPGTRLTVL.